Each of the 26 T cell receptor beta chains below was sequenced from the same sample in a study of cytomegalovirus exposure and HLA in healthy donors. Both 60 Vbeta primers and 13 Jbeta primers went into the PCR. The data were produced by immunoSEQ multiplex PCR, yet TCRdb's version contains in-frame clones alone and is incomplete. There are 90,000 to 130,000 clones in the sample; approximately 82% occur only once, and more than 20% lies in the top ten. The source material was PBMCs. Receptors originate from a man between 25 and 39 years old in good health and CMV-seropositive.

The CDR3 region is CSVKSPGSEQFF. CDR3 coding DNA: TGCAGCGTCAAAAGTCCGGGGAGTGAGCAGTTCTTC. The chain uses TRBV29-1 and TRBJ2-1; possible D gene TRBD2, 5 bases. V was shortened by 6 bases and J by 9 bases, with 15 bases between the two germline ends. Germline CDR1 reads SQVTM; CDR2 reads ANQGSEA. The CDR3 loop spans 12 amino acids.

This clone was seen a few times. The J gene is TRBJ1-1, the V gene TRBV5-5; tentatively, D is TRBD1 (6 bases). This CDR3 spans 13 amino acids. Germline CDR1 and CDR2: SGHKS and YYEKEE (reference sequence). Trimming removed 4 bases from V and 4 bases from J, with 11 bases in between. The CDR3 DNA sequence: TGTGCCAGCAGCATAGTAGGGGGCACTGAAGCTTTCTTT. This translates into CASSIVGGTEAFF.

The sample holds one count of this clone. The V call is TRBV5-6, the J call TRBJ2-7, with a possible D match to TRBD1 (6 bases). The V gene lost 0 bases and the J gene lost 2 bases, with 12 bases spanning the gap. The CDR3 is 15 residues long. CDR1 and CDR2 (germline): SGHDT, YYEEEE. The CDR3 protein is CASSLGRTATYEQYF. The CDR3 DNA is TGTGCCAGCAGCTTGGGTCGGACAGCGACCTACGAGCAGTACTTC.

The genes are TRBV6-6 and TRBJ1-2, with 7 bases lining up with TRBD1. The germline V gene encodes CDR1 MNHNY and CDR2 SVGAGI (reference sequence). Germline trimming cut 2 bases from V and 4 bases from J; bases unmatched to any gene: 10. This CDR3 region has 16 residues. This CDR3 reads CASSYTARDSSYGYTF. The CDR3, as DNA: TGTGCCAGCAGTTACACGGCAAGGGACAGTTCCTATGGCTACACCTTC.

This chain links TRBV5-1 with TRBJ2-5; 9 nucleotides match TRBD2. This CDR3 region has 17 residues. Germline V gene lookup returns CDR1 SGHRS and CDR2 YFSETQ. Trimming cost V 4 bases and J 1 base; bases outside gene matches: 11. The CDR3: CASSPLREGEGQETQYF. The CDR3, as DNA: TGCGCCAGCAGCCCCCTGCGGGAGGGGGAGGGCCAAGAGACCCAGTACTTC.

This chain connects TRBV7-2 to TRBJ2-1; D is possibly TRBD2 (6 bases). The CDR3 has 17 amino acids. V lost 2 bases to trimming and J lost 8 bases, with 22 bases between them. CDR1 and CDR2 (germline): SGHTA, FQGNSA. The CDR3 protein is CASSLRVQRGNVYEQFF. CDR3 bases: TGTGCCAGCAGCTTAAGGGTCCAACGCGGGAATGTATATGAGCAGTTCTTC.

This chain joins TRBV9 and TRBJ1-6, with D unresolved. The length of the CDR3 is 18 residues. Trimming shortened V by 0 bases and J by 0 bases, and 13 bases separated the two germline ends. CDR1 and CDR2 (germline): SGDLS, YYNGEE. The CDR3 spells CASSVGRESSSYNSPLHF. The CDR3 coding sequence is TGTGCCAGCAGCGTAGGGAGGGAGTCCAGCTCCTATAATTCACCCCTCCACTTT. The full variable domain, with the rest looked up from reference TRBV9 and TRBJ1-6, is DSGVTQTPKHLITATGQRVTLRCSPRSGDLSVYWYQQSLDQGLQFLIQYYNGEERAKGNILERFSAQQFPDLHSELNLSSLELGDSALYFCASSVGRESSSYNSPLHFGNGTRLTVT.

The chain has TRBV15 and TRBJ2-4, with 7 bases aligning to TRBD2. The CDR3 extends over 14 amino acids. CDR1 and CDR2 (germline): LNHNV, YYDKDF (reference sequence). The J segment lost 11 bases and the V segment lost 0 bases, leaving 7 bases of the junction unmatched. CDR3 residues: CATSRDMGGSVQYF. CDR3 in DNA: TGTGCCACCAGCAGAGATATGGGCGGGAGTGTTCAGTACTTC.

This clone came up once. The rearrangement links TRBV10-3 to TRBJ2-3; 9 bases line up with TRBD1. This CDR3 is built from 15 residues. Unmatched junction bases numbered 6, after V lost 6 bases and J lost 2 bases. From germline, CDR1 is ENHRY and CDR2 SYGVKD. CDR3: CAIRRGTGITDTQYF. CDR3 DNA sequence: TGTGCCATCAGGAGAGGGACAGGGATCACAGATACGCAGTATTTT.

The rearrangement joins TRBV6-1 to TRBJ2-1; TRBD2 aligns across 7 bases. V dropped 2 bases and J dropped 5; count of bases not matched to a gene: 6. The CDR3 has 15 residues. Germline CDR1 reads MNHNS; CDR2 reads SASEGT. The chain's CDR3 is CASSEPGLPNNEQFF. In DNA form, the CDR3 reads TGTGCCAGCAGTGAACCGGGACTACCAAACAATGAGCAGTTCTTC.

In nucleotides, the CDR3 is TGTGCCAGTAGTATTGGACAGCGGCATCAGCCCCAGCATTTT. It codes for CASSIGQRHQPQHF. This chain uses TRBV19 with TRBJ1-5; D is perhaps TRBD1 (6 bases). Per germline, CDR1 LNHDA and CDR2 SQIVND (reference sequence). The CDR3 length is 14 residues. Deletions cut 3 bases from V and 5 bases from J, with 11 bases between.

This sequence joins TRBV19 and TRBJ2-3; D may be TRBD2 (5 bases). This CDR3 has 16 amino acids. Germline V gene data show CDR1 as LNHDA and CDR2 as SQIVND (reference sequence). Trimming left V 3 bases short and J 1 base short, with 14 bases between. The DNA of the CDR3 is TGTGCCAGTAGTATTGGGTTGAATAGCGGCACAGATACGCAGTATTTT. It encodes CASSIGLNSGTDTQYF.

V and J are TRBV2 and TRBJ2-2, with 11 bases aligning to TRBD2. CDR3 length: 16 residues. Per germline, CDR1 SNHLY and CDR2 FYNNEI. V dropped 10 bases and J dropped 0; count of bases not matched to a gene: 7. CDR3 region: CATLGTSGANTGELFF. CDR3 nucleotides: TGTGCCACCCTAGGGACTAGCGGAGCGAACACCGGGGAGCTGTTTTTT.

The V call is TRBV7-8, the J call TRBJ1-1; D call uncertain. V was shortened by 7 bases and J by 1 base, with 10 bases between the two germline ends. This CDR3 contains 13 residues. Germline CDR1 and CDR2: SGHVS and FQNEAQ. The CDR3 loop is CASTWAENTEAFF. CDR3 sequence (DNA): TGTGCCAGCACCTGGGCAGAGAACACTGAAGCTTTCTTT.

V gene TRBV19 combines with J gene TRBJ2-7; 8 bases match TRBD2. Germline V gene data show CDR1 as LNHDA and CDR2 as SQIVND (reference sequence). Trimming at V came to 3 bases and at J to 4 bases, leaving 11 bases not matched to a gene. This CDR3 is built from 16 residues. CDR3 in amino acids: CASSMGPGTRLYEQYF. The CDR3 nucleotides read TGTGCCAGTAGTATGGGACCCGGGACTAGGCTATACGAGCAGTACTTC.

This chain connects TRBV7-2 to TRBJ2-3; TRBD2 agrees at 9 bases. The CDR3 totals 15 residues. The junction had 3 bases not matched to a gene; V was cut back by 3 bases and J by 2 bases. Germline V CDR1 and CDR2: SGHTA, FQGNSA. CDR3 loop: CASSLSGGNTDTQYF. The CDR3 DNA follows: TGTGCCAGCAGCTTGAGCGGGGGGAACACAGATACGCAGTATTTT.

Only one count was recorded for this clone. The rearrangement joins TRBV29-1 to TRBJ1-2, with TRBD1 matching over 7 bases. Germline V gene lookup returns CDR1 SQVTM and CDR2 ANQGSEA. The CDR3 totals 14 residues. J gave up 3 bases and V 4 bases, and 8 bases lay outside the gene matches. The CDR3 nucleotides are TGCAGCGTTGTGAACGTGGGGACAGACTATGGCTACACCTTC. As protein: CSVVNVGTDYGYTF.

CDR3 nucleotide sequence: TGTGCCATTTCCACCGACCGGGGCTACAATGAGCAGTTCTTC. It specifies CAISTDRGYNEQFF. The chain employs TRBV10-3 and TRBJ2-1; maybe TRBD2 (5 bases). Germline values: CDR1 ENHRY, CDR2 SYGVKD. V was trimmed by 9 bases and J by 3 bases, leaving 15 bases between them. This CDR3 spans 14 amino acids.

J is TRBJ1-5 and V is TRBV19; 10 positions agree with TRBD1. Looked up from germline, CDR1 is LNHDA and CDR2 is SQIVND (reference sequence). The ends lost 6 bases at V and 5 bases at J; junction bases unmatched: 7. This CDR3 is built from 15 residues. The chain's CDR3 is CASRDRTGGHQPQHF. CDR3 DNA: TGTGCCAGTAGGGATAGGACAGGGGGGCATCAGCCCCAGCATTTT.

The chain employs TRBV5-8 and TRBJ2-5, with 8 positions matching TRBD1. V lost 4 bases, J lost 4 bases, and 12 bases stayed unmatched. The CDR3 is 16 residues long. CDR1 and CDR2 (germline): SGHTS, YDEGEE. CDR3 coding DNA: TGTGCCAGCAGCCGGAGGTGGCAGGGGGCGAGAGAGACCCAGTACTTC. Protein: CASSRRWQGARETQYF. The whole variable domain, filled in from reference TRBV5-8 and TRBJ2-5, reads EAGVTQSPTHLIKTRGQQATLRCSPISGHTSVYWYQQALGLGLQFLLWYDEGEERNRGNFPPRFSGRQFPNYSSELNVNALELEDSALYLCASSRRWQGARETQYFGPGTRLLVL.

The chain employs TRBV4-1 and TRBJ1-1, with D tentatively TRBD1 (5 bases). Trimming removed 1 base at V and 6 bases at J, with 9 bases between. CDR3 size: 13 residues. Looked up from germline, CDR1 is MGHRA and CDR2 is YSYEKL. The CDR3 loop reads CASSQGGRPEAFF. In DNA, the CDR3 is TGCGCCAGCAGCCAAGGGGGCAGGCCTGAAGCTTTCTTT.

CDR3 in amino acids: CASKGLAAGPDTQYF. DNA of the CDR3: TGCGCCAGCAAGGGGCTAGCGGCGGGCCCAGATACGCAGTATTTT. The chain carries TRBV5-1 and TRBJ2-3; TRBD2 aligns across 7 bases. The CDR3 loop spans 15 amino acids. Per the germline V gene, CDR1 is SGHRS and CDR2 is YFSETQ. The V segment lost 6 bases and the J segment 4 bases; nucleotides outside the gene matches: 11.

This chain connects TRBV5-1 to TRBJ1-2; no clear D. Germline V gives CDR1 SGHRS, CDR2 YFSETQ. This CDR3 has 13 amino acids. V was pared by 1 base and J by 8 bases, with 12 bases between. The CDR3 protein is CASSLRQMEGYTF. For the CDR3, the DNA is TGCGCCAGCAGCTTGCGTCAGATGGAGGGCTACACCTTC.

The chain employs TRBV28 and TRBJ1-5; a possible D gene is TRBD1 (6 bases). The V end was cut by 7 bases, the J end by 0 bases, with 16 bases between. The CDR3 covers 16 residues. CDR1 and CDR2 from the germline V gene are MDHEN and SYDVKM. In nucleotides, the CDR3 is TGTGCCAGCACTCTGGGAGGGGGGTCTAGCAATCAGCCCCAGCATTTT. It codes for CASTLGGGSSNQPQHF.

The chain has TRBV28 and TRBJ1-5, with TRBD1 identical over 7 bases. This CDR3 is built from 12 residues. The J segment lost 14 bases and the V segment lost 3 bases, leaving 7 bases of the junction unmatched. Germline V gene data show CDR1 as MDHEN and CDR2 as SYDVKM. CDR3 loop: CASSFFRQGEHF. The CDR3 DNA reads TGTGCCAGCAGTTTCTTCCGACAGGGCGAGCATTTT.

This clone was observed once. This chain links TRBV5-4 with TRBJ1-2; 9 bases agree with TRBD1. Trimming cost V 2 bases and J 4 bases; bases outside gene matches: 9. The CDR3 has 16 residues. Germline CDR1 is SGHNT and CDR2 is YYREEE (reference sequence). CDR3 DNA: TGTGCCAGCAGCTTTTTCGCACCGGGACAGGGCTATGGCTACACCTTC. Its translation is CASSFFAPGQGYGYTF.